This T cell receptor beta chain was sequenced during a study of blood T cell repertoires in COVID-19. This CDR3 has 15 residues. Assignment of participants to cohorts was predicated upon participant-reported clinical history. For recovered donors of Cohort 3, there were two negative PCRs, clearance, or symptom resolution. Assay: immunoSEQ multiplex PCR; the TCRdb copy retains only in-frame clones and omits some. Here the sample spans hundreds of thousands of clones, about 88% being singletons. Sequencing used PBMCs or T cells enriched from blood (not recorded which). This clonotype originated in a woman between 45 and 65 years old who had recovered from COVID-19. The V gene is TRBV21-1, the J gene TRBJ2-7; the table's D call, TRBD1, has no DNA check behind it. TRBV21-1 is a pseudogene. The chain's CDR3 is CASSKGQGNSYEQYF. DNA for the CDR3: TGTGCCAGCAGCAAAGGACAGGGGAACTCCTACGAGCAGTACTTC.